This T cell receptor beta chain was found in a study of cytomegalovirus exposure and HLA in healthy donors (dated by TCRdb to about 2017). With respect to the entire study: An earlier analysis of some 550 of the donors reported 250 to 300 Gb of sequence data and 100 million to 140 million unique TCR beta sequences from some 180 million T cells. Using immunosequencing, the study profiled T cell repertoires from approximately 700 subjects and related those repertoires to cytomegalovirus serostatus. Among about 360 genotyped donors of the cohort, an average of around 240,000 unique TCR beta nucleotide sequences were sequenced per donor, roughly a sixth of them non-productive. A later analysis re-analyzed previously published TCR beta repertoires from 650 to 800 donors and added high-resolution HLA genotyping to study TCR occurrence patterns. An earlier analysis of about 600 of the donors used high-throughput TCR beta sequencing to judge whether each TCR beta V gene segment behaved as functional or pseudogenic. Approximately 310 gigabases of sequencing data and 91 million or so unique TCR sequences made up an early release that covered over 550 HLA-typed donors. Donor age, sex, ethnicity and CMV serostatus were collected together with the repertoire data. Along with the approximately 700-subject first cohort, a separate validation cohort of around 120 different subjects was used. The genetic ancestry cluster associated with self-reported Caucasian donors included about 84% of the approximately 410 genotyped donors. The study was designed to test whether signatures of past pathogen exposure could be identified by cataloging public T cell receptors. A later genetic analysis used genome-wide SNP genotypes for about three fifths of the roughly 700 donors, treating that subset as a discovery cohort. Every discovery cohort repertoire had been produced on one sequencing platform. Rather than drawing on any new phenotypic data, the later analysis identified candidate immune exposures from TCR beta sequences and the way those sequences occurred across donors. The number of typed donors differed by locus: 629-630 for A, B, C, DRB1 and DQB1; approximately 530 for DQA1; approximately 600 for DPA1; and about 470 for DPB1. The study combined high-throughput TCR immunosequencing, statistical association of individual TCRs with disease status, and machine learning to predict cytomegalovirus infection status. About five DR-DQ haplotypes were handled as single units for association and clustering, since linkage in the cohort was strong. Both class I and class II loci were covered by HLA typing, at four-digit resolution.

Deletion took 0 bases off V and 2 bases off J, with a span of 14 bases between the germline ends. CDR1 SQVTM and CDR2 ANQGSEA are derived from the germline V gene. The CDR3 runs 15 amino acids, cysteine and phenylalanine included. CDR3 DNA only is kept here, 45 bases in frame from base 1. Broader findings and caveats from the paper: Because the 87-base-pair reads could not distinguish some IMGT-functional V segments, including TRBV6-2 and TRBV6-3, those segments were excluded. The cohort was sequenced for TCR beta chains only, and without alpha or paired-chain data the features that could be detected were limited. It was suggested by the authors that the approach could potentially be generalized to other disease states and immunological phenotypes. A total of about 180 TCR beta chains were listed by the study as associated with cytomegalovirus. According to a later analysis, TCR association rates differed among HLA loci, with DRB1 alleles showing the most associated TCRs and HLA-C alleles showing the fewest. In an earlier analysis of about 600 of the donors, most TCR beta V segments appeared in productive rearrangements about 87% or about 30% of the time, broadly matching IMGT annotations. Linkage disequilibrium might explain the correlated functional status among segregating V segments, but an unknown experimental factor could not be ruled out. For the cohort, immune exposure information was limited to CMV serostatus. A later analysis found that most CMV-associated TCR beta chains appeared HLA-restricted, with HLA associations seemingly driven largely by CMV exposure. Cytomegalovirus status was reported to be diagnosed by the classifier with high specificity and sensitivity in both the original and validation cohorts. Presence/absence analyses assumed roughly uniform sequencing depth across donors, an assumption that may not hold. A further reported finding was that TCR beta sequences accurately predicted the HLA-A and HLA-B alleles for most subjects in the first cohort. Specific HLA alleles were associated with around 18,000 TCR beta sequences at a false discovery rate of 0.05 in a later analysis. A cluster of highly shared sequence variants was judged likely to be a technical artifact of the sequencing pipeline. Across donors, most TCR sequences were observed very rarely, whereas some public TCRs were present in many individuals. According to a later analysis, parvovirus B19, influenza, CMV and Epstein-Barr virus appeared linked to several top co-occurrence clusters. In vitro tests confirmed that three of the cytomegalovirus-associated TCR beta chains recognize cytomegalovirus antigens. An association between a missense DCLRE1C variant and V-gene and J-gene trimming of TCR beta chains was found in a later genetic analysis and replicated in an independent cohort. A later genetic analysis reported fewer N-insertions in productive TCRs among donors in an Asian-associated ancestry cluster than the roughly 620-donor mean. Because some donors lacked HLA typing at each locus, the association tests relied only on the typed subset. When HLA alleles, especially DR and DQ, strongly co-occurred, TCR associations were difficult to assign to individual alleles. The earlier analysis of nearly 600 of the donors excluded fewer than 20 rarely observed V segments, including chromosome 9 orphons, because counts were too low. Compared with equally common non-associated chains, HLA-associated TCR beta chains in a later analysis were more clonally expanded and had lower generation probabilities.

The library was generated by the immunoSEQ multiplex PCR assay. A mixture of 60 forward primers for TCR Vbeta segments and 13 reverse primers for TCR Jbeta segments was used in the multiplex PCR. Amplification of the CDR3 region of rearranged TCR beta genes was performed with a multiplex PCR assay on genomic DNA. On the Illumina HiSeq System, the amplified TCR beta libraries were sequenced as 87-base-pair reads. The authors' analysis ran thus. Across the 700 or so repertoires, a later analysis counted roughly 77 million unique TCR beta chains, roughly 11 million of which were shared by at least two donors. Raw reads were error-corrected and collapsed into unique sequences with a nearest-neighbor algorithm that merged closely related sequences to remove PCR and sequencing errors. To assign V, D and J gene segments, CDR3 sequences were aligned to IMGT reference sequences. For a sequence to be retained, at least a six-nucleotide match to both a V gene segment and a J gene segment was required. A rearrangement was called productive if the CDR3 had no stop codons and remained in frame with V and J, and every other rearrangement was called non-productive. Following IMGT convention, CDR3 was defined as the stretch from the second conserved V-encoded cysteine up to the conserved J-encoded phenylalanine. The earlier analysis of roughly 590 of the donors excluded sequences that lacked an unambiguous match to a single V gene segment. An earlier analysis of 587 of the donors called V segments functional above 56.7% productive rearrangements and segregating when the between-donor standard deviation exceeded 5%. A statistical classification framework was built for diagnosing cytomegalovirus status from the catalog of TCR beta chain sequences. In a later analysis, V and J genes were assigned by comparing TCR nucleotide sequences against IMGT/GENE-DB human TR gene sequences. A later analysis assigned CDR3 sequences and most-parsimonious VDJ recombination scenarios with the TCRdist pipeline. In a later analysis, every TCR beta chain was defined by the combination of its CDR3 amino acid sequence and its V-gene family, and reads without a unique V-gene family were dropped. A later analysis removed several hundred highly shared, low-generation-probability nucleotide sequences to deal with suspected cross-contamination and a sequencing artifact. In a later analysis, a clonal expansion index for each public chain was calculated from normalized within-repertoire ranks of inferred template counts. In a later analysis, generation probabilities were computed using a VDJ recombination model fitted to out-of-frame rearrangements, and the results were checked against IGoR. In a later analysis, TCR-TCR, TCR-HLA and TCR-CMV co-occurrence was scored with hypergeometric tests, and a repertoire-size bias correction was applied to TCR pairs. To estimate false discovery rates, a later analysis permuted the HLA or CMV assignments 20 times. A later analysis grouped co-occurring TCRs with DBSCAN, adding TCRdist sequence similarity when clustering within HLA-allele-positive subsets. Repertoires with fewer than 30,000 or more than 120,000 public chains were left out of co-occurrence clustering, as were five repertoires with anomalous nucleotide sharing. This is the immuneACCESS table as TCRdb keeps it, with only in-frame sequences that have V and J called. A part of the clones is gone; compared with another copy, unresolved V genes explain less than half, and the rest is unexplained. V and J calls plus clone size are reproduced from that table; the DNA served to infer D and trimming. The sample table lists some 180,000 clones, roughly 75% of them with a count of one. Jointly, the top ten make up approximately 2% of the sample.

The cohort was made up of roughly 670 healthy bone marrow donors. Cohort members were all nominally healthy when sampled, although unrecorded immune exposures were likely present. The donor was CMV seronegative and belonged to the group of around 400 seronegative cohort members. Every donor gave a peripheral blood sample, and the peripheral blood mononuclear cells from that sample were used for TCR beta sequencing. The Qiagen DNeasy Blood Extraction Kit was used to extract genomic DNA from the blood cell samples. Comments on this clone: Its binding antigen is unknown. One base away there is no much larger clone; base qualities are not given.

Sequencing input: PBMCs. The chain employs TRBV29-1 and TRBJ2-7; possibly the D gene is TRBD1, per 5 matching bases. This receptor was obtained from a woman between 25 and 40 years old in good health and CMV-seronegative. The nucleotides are TGCAGCGTTGAAGACTCGCAGGGATCAACCTACGAGCAGTACTTC. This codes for CSVEDSQGSTYEQYF.